The rows below give T cell receptor beta chains drawn from one sample of a study of chemoradiotherapy in HPV16-positive cancers. Assay: immunoSEQ multiplex PCR; the TCRdb copy retains only in-frame clones and omits some. The repertoire holds approximately 15,000 clones, with 65% to 80% as singletons. This sample was gathered from a patient who underwent chemoradiotherapy. The receptors derive from a human donor with HPV-associated anogenital cancer. Each CDR3 is given with its conserved first and last residue. The order of the fields is CDR3 protein, CDR3 DNA, D gene, CDR3 length, V gene, J gene, clone size. A D gene is named only where the DNA matches it firmly. Clone sizes are given selectively: once, few, many, or a class where the clone is expanded.

CDR3 protein: CASSEPRGEQETQYF; CDR3 DNA: TGTGCCAGCAGTGAACCCCGTGGAGAGCAAGAGACCCAGTACTTC; D gene: NA; CDR3 length: 15; V gene: TRBV2; J gene: TRBJ2-5; clone size: NA
CDR3 protein: CASTRDGVQNTEAFF; CDR3 DNA: TGTGCCAGTACCCGGGACGGGGTCCAGAACACTGAAGCTTTCTTT; D gene: NA; CDR3 length: 15; V gene: TRBV19; J gene: TRBJ1-1; clone size: NA
CDR3 protein: CASSLVSLSGNTIYF; CDR3 DNA: TGCGCCAGCAGCTTGGTTTCCCTCTCTGGAAACACCATATATTTT; D gene: NA; CDR3 length: 15; V gene: TRBV5-1; J gene: TRBJ1-3; clone size: NA
CDR3 protein: CASSYSGTSEKLFF; CDR3 DNA: TGTGCCAGCAGTTACTCCGGGACATCGGAAAAACTGTTTTTT; D gene: NA; CDR3 length: 14; V gene: TRBV6-5; J gene: TRBJ1-4; clone size: NA
CDR3 protein: CALRPTWGAKNTIYF; CDR3 DNA: TGTGCCTTAAGACCCACCTGGGGGGCAAAGAACACCATATATTTT; D gene: NA; CDR3 length: 15; V gene: TRBV10-3; J gene: TRBJ1-3; clone size: NA
CDR3 protein: CASSLRGNYGYTF; CDR3 DNA: TGTGCCAGCAGCCTCAGGGGGAACTATGGCTACACCTTC; D gene: TRBD1; CDR3 length: 13; V gene: TRBV7-9; J gene: TRBJ1-2; clone size: few
CDR3 protein: CASSERANYGYTF; CDR3 DNA: TGTGCCAGCAGTGAAAGGGCTAACTATGGCTACACCTTC; D gene: NA; CDR3 length: 13; V gene: TRBV6-1; J gene: TRBJ1-2; clone size: NA
CDR3 protein: CAWSAGRQVGYTF; CDR3 DNA: TGTGCCTGGAGTGCAGGGAGGCAGGTCGGCTACACCTTC; D gene: NA; CDR3 length: 13; V gene: TRBV30; J gene: TRBJ1-2; clone size: few
CDR3 protein: CACPGDRTDTQYF; CDR3 DNA: TGTGCCTGCCCCGGCGACCGCACAGATACGCAGTATTTT; D gene: NA; CDR3 length: 13; V gene: TRBV5-4; J gene: TRBJ2-3; clone size: NA
CDR3 protein: CASSLIGTVYGNEQFF; CDR3 DNA: TGTGCCAGCAGCTTGATAGGGACCGTTTACGGCAATGAGCAGTTCTTC; D gene: NA; CDR3 length: 16; V gene: TRBV7-2; J gene: TRBJ2-1; clone size: NA
CDR3 protein: CASSEFPGSSYEQYF; CDR3 DNA: TGTGCCAGCAGTGAATTTCCAGGGAGCTCCTACGAGCAGTACTTC; D gene: NA; CDR3 length: 15; V gene: TRBV6-1; J gene: TRBJ2-7; clone size: NA
CDR3 protein: CASSPRPGNTIYF; CDR3 DNA: TGTGCCAGCAGCCCTCGTCCTGGAAACACCATATATTTT; D gene: NA; CDR3 length: 13; V gene: TRBV11-3; J gene: TRBJ1-3; clone size: NA
CDR3 protein: CASSMSVWGTGVYEQYF; CDR3 DNA: TGTGCCAGTAGTATGAGCGTCTGGGGGACAGGGGTCTACGAGCAGTACTTC; D gene: TRBD1; CDR3 length: 17; V gene: TRBV19; J gene: TRBJ2-7; clone size: few
CDR3 protein: CASGRDLGTTGELFF; CDR3 DNA: TGTGCCAGCGGACGGGACCTAGGAACCACCGGGGAGCTGTTTTTT; D gene: NA; CDR3 length: 15; V gene: TRBV2; J gene: TRBJ2-2; clone size: NA
CDR3 protein: CASSPYLLTYEQYF; CDR3 DNA: TGTGCCAGCAGTCCGTACCTCCTCACCTACGAGCAGTACTTC; D gene: NA; CDR3 length: 14; V gene: TRBV27; J gene: TRBJ2-7; clone size: NA
CDR3 protein: CASSLRGLAADTQYF; CDR3 DNA: TGTGCCAGCAGCTTAAGGGGACTAGCGGCAGATACGCAGTATTTT; D gene: TRBD2; CDR3 length: 15; V gene: TRBV7-2; J gene: TRBJ2-3; clone size: NA
CDR3 protein: CSGLTGGYGYTF; CDR3 DNA: TGCAGCGGGCTGACAGGGGGGTATGGCTACACCTTC; D gene: TRBD1; CDR3 length: 12; V gene: TRBV29-1; J gene: TRBJ1-2; clone size: NA
CDR3 protein: CASSLEEIGGDTQYF; CDR3 DNA: TGTGCCAGCAGCTTAGAGGAAATCGGTGGAGATACGCAGTATTTT; D gene: NA; CDR3 length: 15; V gene: TRBV13; J gene: TRBJ2-3; clone size: NA
CDR3 protein: CASSFSSSGANVLTF; CDR3 DNA: TGTGCCAGCAGTTTTTCTTCCTCTGGGGCCAACGTCCTGACTTTC; D gene: NA; CDR3 length: 15; V gene: TRBV28; J gene: TRBJ2-6; clone size: NA
CDR3 protein: CASTSGDNTEAFF; CDR3 DNA: TGCGCCAGCACCTCCGGTGATAACACTGAAGCTTTCTTT; D gene: NA; CDR3 length: 13; V gene: TRBV5-1; J gene: TRBJ1-1; clone size: NA
CDR3 protein: CASSPPGLAAEQYF; CDR3 DNA: TGTGCCAGCAGTCCCCCGGGACTAGCGGCCGAGCAGTACTTC; D gene: TRBD2; CDR3 length: 14; V gene: TRBV27; J gene: TRBJ2-7; clone size: NA
CDR3 protein: CTSPEANYGYTF; CDR3 DNA: TGCACCAGCCCGGAGGCAAACTATGGCTACACCTTC; D gene: NA; CDR3 length: 12; V gene: TRBV1; J gene: TRBJ1-2; clone size: few
CDR3 protein: CASSLAGRSYNSPLHF; CDR3 DNA: TGTGCCAGCAGCTTGGCAGGGCGCTCCTATAATTCACCCCTCCACTTT; D gene: NA; CDR3 length: 16; V gene: TRBV5-4; J gene: TRBJ1-6; clone size: NA
CDR3 protein: CASSLALAGGAKQFF; CDR3 DNA: TGCGCCAGCAGCTTGGCGCTAGCGGGAGGTGCTAAGCAGTTCTTC; D gene: TRBD2; CDR3 length: 15; V gene: TRBV5-1; J gene: TRBJ2-1; clone size: NA
CDR3 protein: CASSLWAGGPTINTEAFF; CDR3 DNA: TGTGCCAGCAGCTTATGGGCAGGTGGACCAACAATTAACACTGAAGCTTTCTTT; D gene: NA; CDR3 length: 18; V gene: TRBV7-3; J gene: TRBJ1-1; clone size: NA
CDR3 protein: CASSLAGGPGAEQYF; CDR3 DNA: TGTGCCAGCAGCTTGGCGGGAGGGCCGGGGGCCGAGCAGTACTTC; D gene: TRBD2; CDR3 length: 15; V gene: TRBV7-3; J gene: TRBJ2-7; clone size: NA
CDR3 protein: CAWSPNPASGRAGEQFF; CDR3 DNA: TGTGCCTGGAGTCCGAATCCAGCTAGCGGGAGGGCCGGTGAGCAGTTCTTC; D gene: TRBD2; CDR3 length: 17; V gene: TRBV30; J gene: TRBJ2-1; clone size: NA
CDR3 protein: CASSLGTGLGISYEQYF; CDR3 DNA: TGCGCCAGCAGCTTAGGGACAGGGCTGGGGATTTCCTACGAGCAGTACTTC; D gene: TRBD1; CDR3 length: 17; V gene: TRBV5-1; J gene: TRBJ2-7; clone size: NA
CDR3 protein: CASSPVVALAKEQYF; CDR3 DNA: TGTGCCAGCAGCCCAGTAGTGGCGCTGGCGAAAGAGCAGTACTTC; D gene: NA; CDR3 length: 15; V gene: TRBV2; J gene: TRBJ2-7; clone size: NA
CDR3 protein: CASSLDANTGELFF; CDR3 DNA: TGCGCCAGCAGCTTGGACGCGAACACCGGGGAGCTGTTTTTT; D gene: NA; CDR3 length: 14; V gene: TRBV5-1; J gene: TRBJ2-2; clone size: few
CDR3 protein: CASSYRLAGSNEQFF; CDR3 DNA: TGTGCCAGCAGTTACCGACTAGCGGGATCCAATGAGCAGTTCTTC; D gene: TRBD2; CDR3 length: 15; V gene: TRBV5-6; J gene: TRBJ2-1; clone size: NA
CDR3 protein: CASTPPGLSPNTEAFF; CDR3 DNA: TGTGCCAGCACTCCCCCGGGACTGTCCCCGAACACTGAAGCTTTCTTT; D gene: NA; CDR3 length: 16; V gene: TRBV27; J gene: TRBJ1-1; clone size: NA
CDR3 protein: CASTPRGVHYGYTF; CDR3 DNA: TGTGCCAGCACCCCACGGGGTGTTCACTATGGCTACACCTTC; D gene: NA; CDR3 length: 14; V gene: TRBV7-9; J gene: TRBJ1-2; clone size: NA
CDR3 protein: CASSDGLAVSTDTQYF; CDR3 DNA: TGTGCCAGCAGCGATGGACTAGCGGTAAGCACAGATACGCAGTATTTT; D gene: TRBD2; CDR3 length: 16; V gene: TRBV9; J gene: TRBJ2-3; clone size: NA
CDR3 protein: CASSEEGTSGRDEQFF; CDR3 DNA: TGTGCCAGCAGTGAAGAAGGGACTAGCGGGAGGGATGAGCAGTTCTTC; D gene: TRBD2; CDR3 length: 16; V gene: TRBV6-1; J gene: TRBJ2-1; clone size: NA
CDR3 protein: CASSHRRWGTEALAGGTDTQYF; CDR3 DNA: TGCGCCAGCAGTCACAGGAGATGGGGCACGGAGGCCCTAGCGGGAGGAACAGATACGCAGTATTTT; D gene: TRBD2; CDR3 length: 22; V gene: TRBV23-1; J gene: TRBJ2-3; clone size: NA
CDR3 protein: CASRTGGRF; CDR3 DNA: TGTGCCAGCAGGACGGGCGGGAGGTTC; D gene: TRBD2; CDR3 length: 9; V gene: TRBV6-5; J gene: TRBJ2-7; clone size: few
CDR3 protein: CASTGTGLIQYF; CDR3 DNA: TGTGCCTCGACCGGGACAGGGTTAATTCAGTACTTC; D gene: TRBD1; CDR3 length: 12; V gene: TRBV30; J gene: TRBJ2-4; clone size: once
CDR3 protein: CASSLDLGQGTGELFF; CDR3 DNA: TGTGCCAGCAGCTTGGATTTAGGACAGGGGACCGGGGAGCTGTTTTTT; D gene: TRBD1; CDR3 length: 16; V gene: TRBV5-8; J gene: TRBJ2-2; clone size: NA